This T cell receptor (beta chain) was captured by sequencing in a study of blood T cell repertoires in COVID-19. On the study more broadly: T cells, B-cell-depleted T cells, or PBMCs supplied cDNA or gDNA.

This clone was counted a few times. Original handling: Quantification of nucleated cells was approximated via reference gene primer amplification. The method was immunoSEQ multiplex PCR; TCRdb's version includes in-frame clones alone and lacks a portion of them. That table supplies the V and J calls and clone size; D and trimming were determined from the DNA. The sample holds about 260,000 clones, around 90% seen once. CDR1 SQVTM and CDR2 ANQGSEA come from the germline V gene. The CDR3 has 11 amino acids. Trimming took 5 bases from V and 10 from J, leaving 15 bases between them. The chain has TRBV29-1 and TRBJ2-7; D is unresolved. The receptor was derived from a man in his 60s who had recovered from COVID-19. The specimen was peripheral blood. CDR3 residues: CSVFDRRLQYF. The DNA of the CDR3 is TGCAGCGTTTTCGATCGGCGGCTCCAGTACTTC.